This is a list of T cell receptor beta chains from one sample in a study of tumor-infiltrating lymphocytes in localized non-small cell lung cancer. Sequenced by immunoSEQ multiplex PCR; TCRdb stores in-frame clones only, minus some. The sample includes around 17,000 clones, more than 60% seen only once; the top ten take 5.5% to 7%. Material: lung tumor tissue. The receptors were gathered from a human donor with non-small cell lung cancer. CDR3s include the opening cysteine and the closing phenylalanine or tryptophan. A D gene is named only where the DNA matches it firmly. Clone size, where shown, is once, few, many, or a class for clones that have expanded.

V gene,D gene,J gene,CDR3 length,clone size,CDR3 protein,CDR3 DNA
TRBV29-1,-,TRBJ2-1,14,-,CSVQFYGSYNEQFF,TGCAGCGTTCAATTTTACGGATCCTACAATGAGCAGTTCTTC
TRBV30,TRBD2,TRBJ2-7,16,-,CAWSAQSGRIFLEQYF,TGTGCCTGGAGTGCCCAGAGCGGGAGGATCTTCCTCGAGCAGTACTTC
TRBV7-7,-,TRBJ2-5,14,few,CASSLVGTKETQYF,TGTGCTAGCAGCTTAGTGGGCACTAAAGAGACCCAGTACTTC
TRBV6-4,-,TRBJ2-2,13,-,CASSPGETGELFF,TGTGCCAGCAGTCCGGGAGAGACCGGGGAGCTGTTTTTT
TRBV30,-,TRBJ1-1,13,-,CAWSVQRETEAFF,TGTGCCTGGAGTGTCCAGCGAGAGACTGAAGCTTTCTTT
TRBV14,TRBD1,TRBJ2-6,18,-,CASSLRGRLISGANVLTF,TGTGCCAGCAGCCTCAGGGGGCGACTGATCTCTGGGGCCAACGTCCTGACTTTC
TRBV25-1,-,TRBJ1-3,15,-,CASSESGDAGNTIYF,TGTGCCAGCAGTGAATCAGGGGATGCTGGAAACACCATATATTTT
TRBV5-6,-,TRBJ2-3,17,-,CASSSLRARQPTDTQYF,TGTGCCAGCAGCTCATTGCGGGCCCGACAGCCCACAGATACGCAGTATTTT
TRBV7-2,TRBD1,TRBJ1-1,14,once,CASSLDRGNTEAFF,TGTGCCAGCAGCTTAGACAGGGGAAACACTGAAGCTTTCTTT
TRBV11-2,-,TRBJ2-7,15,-,CASTLEVAGPYEQYF,TGTGCCAGCACCTTAGAGGTGGCAGGCCCCTACGAGCAGTACTTC
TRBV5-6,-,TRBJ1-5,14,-,CASSFGDRLQPQHF,TGTGCCAGCAGCTTCGGAGACCGACTTCAGCCCCAGCATTTT
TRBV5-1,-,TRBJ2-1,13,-,CASSLEFVNEQFF,TGCGCCAGCAGCTTGGAGTTTGTCAATGAGCAGTTCTTC
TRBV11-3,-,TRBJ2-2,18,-,CASSLEASYSDNSGELFF,TGTGCCAGCAGCTTAGAAGCCTCCTATTCGGACAACAGCGGGGAGCTGTTTTTT
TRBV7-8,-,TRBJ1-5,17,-,CASSLTETGSRNQPQHF,TGTGCCAGCAGCCTCACGGAAACAGGGAGCAGGAATCAGCCCCAGCATTTT
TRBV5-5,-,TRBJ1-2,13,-,CASSSSGAYGYTF,TGTGCCAGCAGCTCTTCCGGGGCCTATGGCTACACCTTC
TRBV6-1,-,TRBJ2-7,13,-,CASSGARLIEQYF,TGTGCCAGCAGTGGGGCGAGGCTGATCGAGCAGTACTTC
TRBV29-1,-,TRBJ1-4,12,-,CSVEQGREKLFF,TGCAGCGTTGAACAAGGTCGGGAAAAACTGTTTTTT
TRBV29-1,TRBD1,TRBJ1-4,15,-,CSVSRDRGQGEKLFF,TGCAGCGTGTCCCGGGACAGGGGGCAAGGTGAAAAACTGTTTTTT
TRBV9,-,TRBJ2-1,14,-,CASSVGASPNEQFF,TGTGCCAGCAGCGTAGGGGCTAGTCCCAATGAGCAGTTCTTC
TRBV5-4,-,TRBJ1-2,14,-,CASSSGGLDYGYTF,TGTGCCAGCAGCTCTGGTGGCCTCGACTATGGCTACACCTTC
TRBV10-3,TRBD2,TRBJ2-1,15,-,CAISDVSTSGKVGFF,TGTGCCATCAGTGATGTGTCGACTAGCGGGAAGGTTGGGTTCTTC
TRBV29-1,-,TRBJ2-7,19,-,CSVETASGGGPVASYEQYF,TGCAGCGTTGAAACCGCTAGCGGAGGGGGACCGGTAGCCTCCTACGAGCAGTACTTC
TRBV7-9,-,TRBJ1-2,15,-,CASSLTGGTNYGYTF,TGTGCCAGCAGCTTAACCGGCGGGACAAACTATGGCTACACCTTC
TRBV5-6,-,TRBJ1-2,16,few,CASSPDRDPFNYGYTF,TGTGCCAGCAGCCCGGACCGGGACCCTTTTAACTATGGCTACACCTTC
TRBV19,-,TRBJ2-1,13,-,CASSVAVFWEQFF,-
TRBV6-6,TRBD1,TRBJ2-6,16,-,CASLRDRGSGANVLTF,TGTGCCAGCCTCCGGGACAGGGGGTCTGGGGCCAACGTCCTGACTTTC
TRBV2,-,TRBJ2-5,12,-,CASTVGQETQYF,TGTGCCAGCACTGTGGGTCAAGAGACCCAGTACTTC